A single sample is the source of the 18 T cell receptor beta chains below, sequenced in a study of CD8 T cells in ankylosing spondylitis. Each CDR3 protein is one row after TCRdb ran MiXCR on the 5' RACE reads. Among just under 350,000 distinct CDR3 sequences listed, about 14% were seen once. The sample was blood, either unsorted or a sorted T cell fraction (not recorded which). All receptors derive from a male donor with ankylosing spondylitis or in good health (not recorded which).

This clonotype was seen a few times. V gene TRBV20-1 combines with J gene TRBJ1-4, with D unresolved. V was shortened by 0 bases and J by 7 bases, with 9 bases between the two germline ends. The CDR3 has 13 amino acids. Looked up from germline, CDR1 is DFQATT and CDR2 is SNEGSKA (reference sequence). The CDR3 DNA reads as TGCAGTGCTAGAGATGGGCCCGGTGAAAAACTGTTTTTT. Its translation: CSARDGPGEKLFF.

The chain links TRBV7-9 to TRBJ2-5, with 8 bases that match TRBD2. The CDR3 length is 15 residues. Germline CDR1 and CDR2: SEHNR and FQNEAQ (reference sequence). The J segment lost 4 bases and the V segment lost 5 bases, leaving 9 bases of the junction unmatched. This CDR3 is CASSPPWREAETQYF. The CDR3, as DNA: TGTGCCAGCAGCCCGCCTTGGCGGGAGGCAGAGACCCAGTACTTC.

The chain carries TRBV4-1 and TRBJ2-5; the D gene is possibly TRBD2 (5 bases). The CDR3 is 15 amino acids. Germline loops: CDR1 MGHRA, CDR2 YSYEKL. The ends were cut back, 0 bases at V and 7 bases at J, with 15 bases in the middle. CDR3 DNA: TGCGCCAGCAGCCAAGATAACAGTCCCGCGGGGACCCAGTACTTC. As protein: CASSQDNSPAGTQYF.

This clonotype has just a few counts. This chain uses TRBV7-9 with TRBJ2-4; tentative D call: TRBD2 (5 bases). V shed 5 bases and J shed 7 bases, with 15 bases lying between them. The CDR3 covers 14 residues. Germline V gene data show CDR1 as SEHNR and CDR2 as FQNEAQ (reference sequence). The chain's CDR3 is CASSPDGLGNIQYF. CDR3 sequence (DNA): TGTGCCAGCAGCCCCGACGGACTGGGGAACATTCAGTACTTC.

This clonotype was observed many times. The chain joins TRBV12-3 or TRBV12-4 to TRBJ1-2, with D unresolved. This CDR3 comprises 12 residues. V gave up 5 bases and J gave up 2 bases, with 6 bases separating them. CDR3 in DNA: TGTGCCAGCAGTACACCCAACTATGGCTACACCTTC. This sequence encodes CASSTPNYGYTF.

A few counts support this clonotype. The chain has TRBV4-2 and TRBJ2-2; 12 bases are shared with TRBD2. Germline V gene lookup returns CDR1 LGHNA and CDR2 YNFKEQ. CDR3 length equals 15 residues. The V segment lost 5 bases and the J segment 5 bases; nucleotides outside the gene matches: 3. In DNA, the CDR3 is TGTGCCAGCAGCGTCACTAGCGGGGGGACCGGGGAGCTGTTTTTT. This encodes CASSVTSGGTGELFF.

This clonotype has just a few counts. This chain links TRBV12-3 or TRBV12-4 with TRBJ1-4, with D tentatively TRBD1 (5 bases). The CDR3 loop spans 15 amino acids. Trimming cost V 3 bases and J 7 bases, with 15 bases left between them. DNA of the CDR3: TGTGCCAGCAGTTTCGCCGGGGCCAAGAGTGAAAAACTGTTTTTT. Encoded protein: CASSFAGAKSEKLFF.

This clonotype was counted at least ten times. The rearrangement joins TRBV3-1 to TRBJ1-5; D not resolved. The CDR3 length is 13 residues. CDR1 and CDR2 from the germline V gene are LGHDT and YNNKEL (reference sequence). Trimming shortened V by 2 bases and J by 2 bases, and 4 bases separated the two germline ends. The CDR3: CASSQIGNQPQHF. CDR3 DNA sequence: TGTGCCAGCAGCCAAATAGGCAATCAGCCCCAGCATTTT.

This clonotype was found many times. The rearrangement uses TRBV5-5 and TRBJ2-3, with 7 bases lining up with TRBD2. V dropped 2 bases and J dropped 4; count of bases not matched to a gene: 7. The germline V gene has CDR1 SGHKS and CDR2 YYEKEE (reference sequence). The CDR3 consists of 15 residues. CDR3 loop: CASSFYGGGADTQYF. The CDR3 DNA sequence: TGTGCCAGCAGCTTTTACGGGGGAGGGGCAGATACGCAGTATTTT.

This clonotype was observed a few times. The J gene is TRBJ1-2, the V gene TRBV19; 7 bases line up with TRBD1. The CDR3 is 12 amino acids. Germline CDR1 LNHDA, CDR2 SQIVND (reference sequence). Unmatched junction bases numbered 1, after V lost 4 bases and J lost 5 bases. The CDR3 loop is CASSTTGYGYTF. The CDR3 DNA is TGTGCCAGTAGTACGACAGGGTATGGCTACACCTTC.

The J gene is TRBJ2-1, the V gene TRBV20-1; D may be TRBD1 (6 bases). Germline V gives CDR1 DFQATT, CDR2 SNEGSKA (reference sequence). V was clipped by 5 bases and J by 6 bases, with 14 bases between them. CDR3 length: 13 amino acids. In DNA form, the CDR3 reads TGCAGTGCTCTGGGGGCGGGCTCCAATGAGCAGTTCTTC. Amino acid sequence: CSALGAGSNEQFF.

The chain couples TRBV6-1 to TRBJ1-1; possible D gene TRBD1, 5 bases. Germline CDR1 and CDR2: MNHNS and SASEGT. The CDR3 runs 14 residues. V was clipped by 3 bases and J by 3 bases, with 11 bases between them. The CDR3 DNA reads TGTGCCAGCAGTGAGTGGGGGACTTACACTGAAGCTTTCTTT. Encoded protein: CASSEWGTYTEAFF.

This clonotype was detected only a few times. The CDR3 bases are TGTGCCAGCAGTTCTCGGACAGGGGGAGGCTACACCTTC. Protein: CASSSRTGGGYTF. This chain uses TRBV12-3 or TRBV12-4 with TRBJ1-2; 10 positions match TRBD1. This CDR3 has 13 residues. V gave up 4 bases and J gave up 8 bases; unmatched junction bases: 4.

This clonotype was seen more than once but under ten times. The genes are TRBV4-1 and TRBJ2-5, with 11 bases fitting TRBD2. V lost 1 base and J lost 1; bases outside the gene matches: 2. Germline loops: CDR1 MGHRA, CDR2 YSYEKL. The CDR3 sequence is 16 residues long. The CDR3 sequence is CASSQVTSGVQETQYF. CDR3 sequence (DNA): TGCGCCAGCAGCCAAGTGACTAGCGGGGTCCAAGAGACCCAGTACTTC.

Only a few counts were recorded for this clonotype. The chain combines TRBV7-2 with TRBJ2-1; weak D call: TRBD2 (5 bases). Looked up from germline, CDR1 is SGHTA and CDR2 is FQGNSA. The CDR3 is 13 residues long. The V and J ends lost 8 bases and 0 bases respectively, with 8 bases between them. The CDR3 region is CASQRTSYNEQFF. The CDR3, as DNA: TGTGCCAGCCAGCGGACCTCCTACAATGAGCAGTTCTTC. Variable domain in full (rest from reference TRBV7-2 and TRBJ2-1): GAGVSQSPSNKVTEKGKDVELRCDPISGHTALYWYRQSLGQGLEFLIYFQGNSAPDKSGLPSDRFSAERTGGSVSTLTIQRTQQEDSAVYLCASQRTSYNEQFFGPGTRLTVL.

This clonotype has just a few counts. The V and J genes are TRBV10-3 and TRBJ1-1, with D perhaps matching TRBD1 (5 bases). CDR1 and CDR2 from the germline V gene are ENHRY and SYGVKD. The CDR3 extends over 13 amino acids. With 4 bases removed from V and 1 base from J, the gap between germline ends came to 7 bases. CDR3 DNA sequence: TGTGCCATCAGTGTTCAGGGGAACACTGAAGCTTTCTTT. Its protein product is CAISVQGNTEAFF.

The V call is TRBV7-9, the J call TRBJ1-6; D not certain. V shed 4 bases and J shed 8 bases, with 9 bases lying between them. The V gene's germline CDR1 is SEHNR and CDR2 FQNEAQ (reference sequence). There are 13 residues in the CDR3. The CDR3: CASSSVGDSPLHF. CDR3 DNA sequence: TGTGCCAGCAGCTCCGTCGGGGATTCACCCCTCCACTTT.

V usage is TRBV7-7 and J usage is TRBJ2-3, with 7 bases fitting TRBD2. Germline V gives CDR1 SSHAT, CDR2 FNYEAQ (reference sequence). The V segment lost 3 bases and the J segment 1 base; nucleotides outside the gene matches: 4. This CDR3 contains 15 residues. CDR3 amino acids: CASSFSGGRTDTQYF. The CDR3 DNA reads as TGTGCCAGCAGCTTTTCGGGAGGCCGCACAGATACGCAGTATTTT.